The T cell receptor (beta chain) described here comes from a study of blood T cells in healthy people across ages. Through a sample-barcoded 5' primer and a J-beta primer mix, a second PCR was run for roughly 7 to 11 cycles. TCRdb reprocessed the 5' RACE reads via MiXCR and lists one record per CDR3 protein. The sample shows roughly 1 million distinct CDR3 sequences, 20% to 25% of them seen only once. CDR3 length: 14 amino acids. V was clipped by 2 bases and J by 7 bases, with 14 bases between them. CDR1 is ENHRY and CDR2 is SYGVKD in the germline V gene. These data also formed part of another study, on T cells of mothers and their children.

This clonotype was sampled from a girl aged 2 to 10 in good health. The specimen was blood. J is TRBJ1-1 and V is TRBV10-3; D not resolved. The CDR3 nucleotides read TGTGCCATCAGTGAGAGTCGAGGACCTAATGAAGCTTTCTTT. Encoded protein: CAISESRGPNEAFF.